This T cell receptor beta chain was sequenced during a study of shared clonotypes between healthy human individuals. Recent acute infections and vaccinations were absent in the healthy HIV-negative adult donors. A deep-level run was used for the assay. Repertoires were generated with immunoSEQ multiplex PCR, while TCRdb's copy carries only in-frame clones and drops some. This sample has about 490,000 clones, with roughly four fifths found just once. This clone was counted a few times. Its matching antigen is unknown. J gave up 3 bases and V 0 bases, and 7 bases lay outside the gene matches. This CDR3 region has 17 residues. The germline V gene encodes CDR1 SEHNR and CDR2 FQNEAQ (reference sequence). Notes on the study in general: Blood was the sole source, and tissue repertoires probably differ. Depth of sequencing was expected to influence donor clonotype sharing.

The sequence came from a woman aged 40 to 50 in good health. Some clones in this sample may be carry-over from other donors' samples. Sequencing input: PBMCs. The gene calls are TRBV7-9 and TRBJ2-1, with TRBD2 identical over 8 bases. The CDR3 nucleotides are TGTGCCAGCAGCTTAGCAAACGGGAGGGCCGTCTACAATGAGCAGTTCTTC. Its protein is CASSLANGRAVYNEQFF.